One and the same sample provided the 8 T cell receptor beta chains below, sequenced in a study of identical twins. TCRdb analysed the 5' RACE reads with MiXCR anew, one entry per CDR3 protein. This table holds around 530,000 distinct CDR3 sequences, around 15% found once. This same sample was also taken into another study, of yellow fever vaccine responses in identical twins.

Sequencing was carried out using CD4+ T cells sorted from blood. The source is a woman between 18 and 29 years old in good health.

This chain connects TRBV28 to TRBJ2-1; D call uncertain. This CDR3 spans 15 amino acids. With 7 bases removed from V and 7 bases from J, the gap between germline ends came to 20 bases. Germline V gene data show CDR1 as MDHEN and CDR2 as SYDVKM. CDR3 region: CASTHTGFQGNEQFF. The CDR3 DNA follows: TGTGCCAGCACGCACACCGGGTTTCAAGGGAATGAGCAGTTCTTC.

The sample holds a few counts of this clonotype. The J gene is TRBJ2-1, the V gene TRBV29-1, with a tentative D call TRBD1 (6 bases). The CDR3 is made up of 12 amino acids. Germline V CDR1 and CDR2: SQVTM, ANQGSEA. The CDR3 spells CRCGTIYNEQFF. The CDR3, as DNA: TGCAGATGTGGGACAATTTACAATGAGCAGTTCTTC.

The CDR3: CASSSLTGNSGANVLTF. In nucleotides, the CDR3 is TGTGCCAGCAGTTCGCTAACAGGGAACTCTGGGGCCAACGTCCTGACTTTC. V gene TRBV6-5 combines with J gene TRBJ2-6; a weak D match, TRBD1 (6 bases). Germline V gene sequence: CDR1 MNHEY, CDR2 SVGAGI. V was cut by 4 bases and J by 0 bases, with 13 bases left in between. The CDR3 has 17 amino acids.

This clonotype was observed many times. The CDR3 DNA follows: TGCAGCGCCTCACCCGGGACAGGGGGCGTCGAGACCCAGTACTTC. This gives the protein CSASPGTGGVETQYF. The chain combines TRBV29-1 with TRBJ2-5, with TRBD1 matching 12 bases. The CDR3 is 15 residues long. The V segment lost 7 bases and the J segment 5 bases; nucleotides outside the gene matches: 11. Germline assignment: CDR1 SQVTM and CDR2 ANQGSEA.

This clonotype was counted only a few times. The V and J genes are TRBV27 and TRBJ1-1; D call uncertain. This CDR3 is built from 13 residues. V was trimmed by 8 bases and J by 1 base, leaving 11 bases between them. The germline gives CDR1 MNHEY, CDR2 SMNVEV (reference sequence). In nucleotides, the CDR3 is TGTGCCAGCTTCGGACTGACGAACACTGAAGCTTTCTTT. Amino acid sequence: CASFGLTNTEAFF.

Only a few counts were recorded for this clonotype. This sequence joins TRBV12-5 and TRBJ1-4; weak D call: TRBD1 (6 bases). The CDR3 extends over 15 amino acids. Trimming took 0 bases from V and 4 from J, leaving 9 bases between them. Germline assignment: CDR1 LGHNT and CDR2 FRNRAP. The CDR3 region is CASGLVQGFNEKLFF. The CDR3, as DNA: TGTGCTAGTGGTTTGGTACAGGGATTTAATGAAAAACTGTTTTTT.

The chain couples TRBV5-1 to TRBJ2-3, with D perhaps matching TRBD1 or TRBD2 (5 bases each). CDR1 is SGHRS and CDR2 is YFSETQ in the germline V gene. The length of the CDR3 is 15 residues. Trimming cost V 0 bases and J 2 bases, with 10 bases left between them. The chain's CDR3 is CASSLGGGPTDTQYF. The CDR3 nucleotides read TGCGCCAGCAGCTTGGGGGGCGGGCCCACAGATACGCAGTATTTT.

This clonotype was counted only a few times. CDR3 sequence: CASSQGFGRGLYNEQFF. The CDR3 region has the DNA TGTGCCAGCAGCCAAGGATTTGGCAGGGGGTTGTACAATGAGCAGTTCTTC. This chain connects TRBV14 to TRBJ2-1; 7 nucleotides line up with TRBD1. Germline CDR1 is SGHDN and CDR2 is FVKESK. The CDR3 extends over 17 amino acids. Trimming removed 1 base from V and 4 bases from J; junction bases left unmatched: 10.